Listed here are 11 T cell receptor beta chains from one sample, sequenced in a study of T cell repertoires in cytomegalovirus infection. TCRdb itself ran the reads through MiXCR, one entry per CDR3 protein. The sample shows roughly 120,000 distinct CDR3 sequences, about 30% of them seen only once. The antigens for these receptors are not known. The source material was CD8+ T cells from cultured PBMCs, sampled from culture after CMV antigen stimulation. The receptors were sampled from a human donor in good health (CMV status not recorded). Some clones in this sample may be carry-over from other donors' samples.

The CDR3 loop is CASTEGLAGILTGELFF. As DNA, the CDR3 is TGTGCCAGCACCGAGGGACTAGCGGGGATTCTCACCGGGGAGCTGTTTTTT. The chain couples TRBV6-5 to TRBJ2-2; TRBD2 matches 13 bases. Germline-derived CDR1 and CDR2 are MNHEY and SVGAGI. This CDR3 contains 17 residues. Trimming cost V 7 bases and J 4 bases; bases outside gene matches: 9.

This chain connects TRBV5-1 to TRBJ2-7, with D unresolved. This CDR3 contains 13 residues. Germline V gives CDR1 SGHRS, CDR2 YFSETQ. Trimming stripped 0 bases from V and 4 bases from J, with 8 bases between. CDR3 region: CASSLGLVYEQYF. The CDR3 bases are TGCGCCAGCAGCTTGGGATTAGTGTACGAGCAGTACTTC.

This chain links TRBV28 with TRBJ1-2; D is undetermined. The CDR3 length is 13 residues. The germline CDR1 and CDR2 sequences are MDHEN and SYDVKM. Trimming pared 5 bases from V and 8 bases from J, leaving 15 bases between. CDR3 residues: CASSRPFGRGYTF. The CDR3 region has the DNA TGTGCCAGCAGTAGGCCATTCGGCCGAGGCTACACCTTC.

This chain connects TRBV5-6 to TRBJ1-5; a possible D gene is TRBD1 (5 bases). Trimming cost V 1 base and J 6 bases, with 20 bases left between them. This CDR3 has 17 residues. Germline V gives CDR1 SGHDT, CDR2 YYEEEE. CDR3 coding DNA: TGTGCCAGCAGCTTGAGGGATGGGCGGCAGGGCGGTCAGCCCCAGCATTTT. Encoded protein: CASSLRDGRQGGQPQHF.

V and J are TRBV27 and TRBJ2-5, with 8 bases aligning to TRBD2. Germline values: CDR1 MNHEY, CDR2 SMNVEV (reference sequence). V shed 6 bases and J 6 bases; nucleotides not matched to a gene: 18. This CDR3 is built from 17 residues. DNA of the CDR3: TGTGCCAGCAGCCCCTCTCAGCGGGGGACCCCGGGGAAGACCCAGTACTTC. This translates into CASSPSQRGTPGKTQYF.

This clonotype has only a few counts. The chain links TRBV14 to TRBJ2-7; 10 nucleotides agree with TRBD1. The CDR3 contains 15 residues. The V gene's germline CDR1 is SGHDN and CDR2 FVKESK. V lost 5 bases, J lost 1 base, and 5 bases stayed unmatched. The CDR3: CASSAPGQGSYEQYF. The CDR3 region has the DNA TGTGCCAGCAGCGCTCCGGGACAGGGGTCCTACGAGCAGTACTTC.

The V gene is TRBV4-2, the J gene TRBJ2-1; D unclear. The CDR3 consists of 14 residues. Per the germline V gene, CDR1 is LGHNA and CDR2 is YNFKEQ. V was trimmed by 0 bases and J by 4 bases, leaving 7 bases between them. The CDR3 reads CASSQERQYNEQFF. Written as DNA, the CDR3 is TGTGCCAGCAGCCAAGAGCGACAATACAATGAGCAGTTCTTC.

As DNA, the CDR3 is TGTGCCAGCAGTGGACTAGCGGGCATAAACACAGATACGCAGTATTTT. This encodes CASSGLAGINTDTQYF. The chain uses TRBV6-1 and TRBJ2-3, with 10 bases fitting TRBD2. This CDR3 is 16 amino acids long. Trimming cost V 4 bases and J 2 bases; bases outside gene matches: 6. Germline CDR1 and CDR2: MNHNS and SASEGT.

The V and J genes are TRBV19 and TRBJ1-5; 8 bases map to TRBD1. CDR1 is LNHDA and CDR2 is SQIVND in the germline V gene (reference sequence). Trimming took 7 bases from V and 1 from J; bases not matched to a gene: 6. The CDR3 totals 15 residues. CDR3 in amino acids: CASTKQGVSNQPQHF. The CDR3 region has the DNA TGTGCCAGTACCAAACAGGGGGTGAGCAATCAGCCCCAGCATTTT. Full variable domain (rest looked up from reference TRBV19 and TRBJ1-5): DGGITQSPKYLFRKEGQNVTLSCEQNLNHDAMYWYRQDPGQGLRLIYYSQIVNDFQKGDIAEGYSVSREKKESFPLTVTSAQKNPTAFYLCASTKQGVSNQPQHFGDGTRLSIL.

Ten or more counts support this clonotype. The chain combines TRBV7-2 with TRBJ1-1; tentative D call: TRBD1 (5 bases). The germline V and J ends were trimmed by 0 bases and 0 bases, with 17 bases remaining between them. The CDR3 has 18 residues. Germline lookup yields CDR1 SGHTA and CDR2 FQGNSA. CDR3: CASSLALQGPELNTEAFF. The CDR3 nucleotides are TGTGCCAGCAGCTTAGCTCTTCAGGGTCCTGAATTGAACACTGAAGCTTTCTTT.

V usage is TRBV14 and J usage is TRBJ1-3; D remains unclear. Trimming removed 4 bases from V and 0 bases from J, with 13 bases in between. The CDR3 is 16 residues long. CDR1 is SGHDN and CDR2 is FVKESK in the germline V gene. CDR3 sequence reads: CASSLAPPSSGNTIYF. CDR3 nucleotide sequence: TGTGCCAGCAGCCTCGCCCCCCCGAGCTCTGGAAACACCATATATTTT.